The clone carrying this TCR beta chain was detected only once. Sequencing was limited to surgery cases with top T cell transcript signatures in brain tissue. At least one anti-epileptic drug was given before surgery. The record originates from a study of brain T cells in children with intractable seizures. TCRdb keeps only in-frame clones here, not all; method: immunoSEQ multiplex PCR. Of approximately 7,800 clones listed, about 73% are singletons. This CDR3 is built from 14 residues. Between the trimmed V and J ends, which lost 3 bases and 5 bases, there was a span of 10 bases. Germline CDR1 MNHNS, CDR2 SASEGT.

The material was resected brain tissue, obtained at surgery. The rearrangement links TRBV6-1 to TRBJ2-2; tentatively, D is TRBD1 (7 bases). The receptor comes from a boy less than two years old with tuberous sclerosis and intractable seizures. CDR3 sequence: CASSDRGETGELFF. The CDR3 DNA follows: TGTGCCAGCAGTGACAGGGGGGAAACCGGGGAGCTGTTTTTT.